The TCR beta chain described here comes from a study of cytotoxic CD8 clonotypes in ibrutinib-treated CLL. Study as a whole: The average sample held roughly 250,000 productive templates and almost 95,000 productive rearrangements.

TCRdb keeps only in-frame clones here, not all; method: immunoSEQ multiplex PCR. The sample holds 130,000 to 150,000 clones, 70% to 80% seen once. J was trimmed by 1 base and V by 2 bases; bases with no gene match: 1. Germline loops: CDR1 SGDLS, CDR2 YYNGEE. CDR3 length: 14 residues. This clone has more than one count but fewer than ten. Its antigen is still unknown. Other DNA sequences of this sample code for an identical CDR3. Points from the study as a whole: Progressing and sustained-remission patients had different sampling times. Rising at ibrutinib response, clonality subsequently fell back toward baseline at progression. Few clonotypes were public, and these shrank or held steady under treatment.

The receptor was derived from a human donor with chronic lymphocytic leukemia. This chain links TRBV9 with TRBJ2-7; 9 positions match TRBD1. The source was PBMCs, collected after 12 months of ibrutinib treatment. CDR3 residues: CASSVDRGSYEQYF. The CDR3 DNA sequence: TGTGCCAGCAGCGTCGACAGGGGGTCCTACGAGCAGTACTTC.